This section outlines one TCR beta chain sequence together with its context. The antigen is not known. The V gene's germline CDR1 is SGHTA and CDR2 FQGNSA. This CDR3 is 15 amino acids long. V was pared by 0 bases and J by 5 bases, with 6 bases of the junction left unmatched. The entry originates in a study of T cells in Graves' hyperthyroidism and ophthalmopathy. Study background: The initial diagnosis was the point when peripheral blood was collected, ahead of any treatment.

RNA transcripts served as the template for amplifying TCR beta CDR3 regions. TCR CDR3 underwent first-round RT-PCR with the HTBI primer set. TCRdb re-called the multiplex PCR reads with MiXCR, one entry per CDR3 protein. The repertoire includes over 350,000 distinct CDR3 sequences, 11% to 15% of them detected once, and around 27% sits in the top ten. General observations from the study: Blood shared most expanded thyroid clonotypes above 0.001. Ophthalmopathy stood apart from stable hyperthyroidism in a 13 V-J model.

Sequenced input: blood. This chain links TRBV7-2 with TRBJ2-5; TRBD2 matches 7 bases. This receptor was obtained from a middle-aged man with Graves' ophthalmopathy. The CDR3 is CASSLAAGSAETQYF. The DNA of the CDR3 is TGTGCCAGCAGCTTAGCAGCGGGATCAGCGGAGACCCAGTACTTC.